This T cell receptor (beta chain) was recorded in a study of blood T cell repertoires in COVID-19. Overall study: Acute and convalescent COVID-19 specimens originated in the United States, Italy and Spain. From T cells, B-cell-depleted T cells, or PBMCs came the material, which was cDNA or gDNA.

Deletions cut 4 bases from V and 3 bases from J, with 11 bases between. This CDR3 spans 14 amino acids. CDR1 is SGHTS and CDR2 is YDEGEE in the germline V gene. As handled by the study authors: Estimates of nucleated cell counts were drawn from the amplification of reference gene primers. Measured with immunoSEQ multiplex PCR; TCRdb has only the in-frame clones, and not every one. V, J and clone size were drawn from that table, and D and trimming were deduced from the DNA. The profile covers around 300,000 clones, with around 90% appearing a single time and 0.9% to 1% taken by the ten largest. This clone occurred once.

This TCR was sampled from a woman between 35 and 50 years old who had recovered from COVID-19. The V and J genes are TRBV5-8 and TRBJ2-1, with D tentatively TRBD2 (6 bases). The sequencing input was peripheral blood. The CDR3 is CASSRRVIYNEQFF. CDR3 nucleotides: TGTGCCAGCAGCCGGAGGGTAATCTACAATGAGCAGTTCTTC.